These 16 T cell receptor beta chains were sequenced from one sample in a study of T cells in Graves' hyperthyroidism and ophthalmopathy. Template material for amplifying TCR beta CDR3 regions consisted of RNA transcripts. An initial round of RT-PCR targeting the TCR CDR3 relied on the HTBI primer set. TCRdb itself ran the multiplex PCR reads through MiXCR, one entry per CDR3 protein. The sample has 450,000 to 600,000 distinct CDR3 sequences, approximately 14% seen once. Sequencing used blood. The receptors originated from a woman aged 40-49 years with Graves' hyperthyroidism.

The chain is built from TRBV13 and TRBJ1-1; TRBD1 agrees at 10 bases. The germline V gene has CDR1 PRHDT and CDR2 FYEKMQ (reference sequence). This CDR3 comprises 14 residues. The junction had 10 bases not matched to a gene; V was cut back by 5 bases and J by 10 bases. This chain's CDR3 is CASSRDRGSLGAFF. The CDR3 DNA reads TGTGCCAGCAGCCGGGACAGGGGTTCTCTTGGAGCTTTCTTT.

The genes are TRBV20-1 and TRBJ1-2, with 9 bases lining up with TRBD1. Germline V gene sequence: CDR1 DFQATT, CDR2 SNEGSKA (reference sequence). V shed 2 bases and J 8 bases; nucleotides not matched to a gene: 6. This CDR3 has 13 amino acids. The CDR3 bases are TGCAGTGCTAGACGGACAGGGGAAGGCGGCTACACCTTC. It specifies CSARRTGEGGYTF.

This clonotype was recorded many times. This chain links TRBV12-5 with TRBJ2-1; D is unclear. V lost 1 base and J lost 6, with 4 bases in between. The CDR3 has 12 residues. Germline V gene lookup returns CDR1 LGHNT and CDR2 FRNRAP. The CDR3 protein is CASGLGTNEQFF. The CDR3 nucleotides read TGTGCTAGTGGTTTGGGTACCAATGAGCAGTTCTTC. Supplemented by reference TRBV12-5 and TRBJ2-1, the full variable domain reads DARVTQTPRHKVTEMGQEVTMRCQPILGHNTVFWYRQTMMQGLELLAYFRNRAPLDDSGMPKDRFSAEMPDATLATLKIQPSEPRDSAVYFCASGLGTNEQFFGPGTRLTVL.

In this sample, this clonotype turned up many times. This chain links TRBV6-1 with TRBJ2-7; TRBD2 agrees at 10 bases. The CDR3 covers 16 residues. Germline CDR1 MNHNS, CDR2 SASEGT. V shed 2 bases, J shed 4 bases, and the junction held 8 bases outside the gene matches. The CDR3 nucleotides read TGTGCCAGCAGTGAAACTCTTGCTAGCGGGAGTTACGAGCAGTACTTC. It specifies CASSETLASGSYEQYF.

This clonotype was observed a handful of times. V and J are TRBV6-1 and TRBJ1-6; D is perhaps TRBD1 (6 bases). V lost 6 bases to trimming and J lost 10 bases, with 22 bases between them. Germline V lookup: CDR1 MNHNS, CDR2 SASEGT. The CDR3 is made up of 16 amino acids. The CDR3 sequence is CASSSPDRTSQSPLHF. CDR3 nucleotide sequence: TGTGCCAGCAGCTCCCCCGACAGGACGTCCCAGTCACCCCTCCACTTT.

This clonotype was found many times. Its ends do not fully match the called genes, so a read error is possible. This chain links TRBV12-3 or TRBV12-4 with TRBJ1-1; no firm D call. The length of the CDR3 is 13 residues. CDR3 in DNA: TGTGCCAGCAGCTTAGGGCTGAACACTGAAGCTTTCTTT. Translated: CASSLGLNTEAFF.

In DNA form, the CDR3 reads TGTGCCAGCAGCTTAGTGGAAATGACGAACACTGAAGCTTTCTTT. Its translation: CASSLVEMTNTEAFF. The rearrangement joins TRBV7-9 to TRBJ1-1; D gene uncertain. The V end was cut by 1 base, the J end by 1 base, with 10 bases between. Looked up from germline, CDR1 is SEHNR and CDR2 is FQNEAQ (reference sequence). There are 15 residues in the CDR3.

This clonotype appeared a few times. The chain carries TRBV6-1 and TRBJ1-1; 8 bases are shared with TRBD1. The junction had 9 bases not matched to a gene; V was cut back by 6 bases and J by 6 bases. This CDR3 has 14 amino acids. The V gene's germline CDR1 is MNHNS and CDR2 SASEGT. CDR3 in amino acids: CASSETGGMAEAFF. The CDR3 DNA is TGTGCCAGCAGCGAAACAGGGGGTATGGCTGAAGCTTTCTTT.

This clonotype occurred many times. V usage is TRBV12-5 and J usage is TRBJ1-1; D might be TRBD1 (6 bases). Germline-derived CDR1 and CDR2 are LGHNT and FRNRAP. Trimming removed 7 bases at V and 0 bases at J, with 12 bases between. The CDR3 has 14 amino acids. The CDR3 spells CASAPGQMNTEAFF. CDR3 sequence (DNA): TGTGCTAGTGCCCCGGGACAAATGAACACTGAAGCTTTCTTT.

This clonotype was counted ten times or more. This chain uses TRBV7-2 with TRBJ1-1; maybe TRBD1 (5 bases). This CDR3 is built from 14 residues. Trimming cost V 5 bases and J 5 bases, with 15 bases left between them. CDR1 is SGHTA and CDR2 is FQGNSA in the germline V gene. The CDR3 region has the DNA TGTGCCAGCAGCCCATCCGGGGACTTAACTGAAGCTTTCTTT. Protein product: CASSPSGDLTEAFF.

In its sample, this clonotype was seen many times. The rearrangement links TRBV10-3 to TRBJ2-3; 7 bases agree with TRBD2. The CDR3 length is 15 residues. V was clipped by 4 bases and J by 8 bases; unmatched bases: 12. Germline lookup yields CDR1 ENHRY and CDR2 SYGVKD. The CDR3 bases are TGTGCCATCAGTGGACCGGGAGTGGGAGGGAGTACGCAGTATTTT. Its protein is CAISGPGVGGSTQYF.

The rearrangement uses TRBV30 and TRBJ2-1; 8 bases line up with TRBD1. CDR3 length equals 13 residues. V shed 6 bases and J 3 bases; nucleotides not matched to a gene: 4. Germline V gene lookup returns CDR1 GTSNPN and CDR2 SVGIG (reference sequence). The CDR3 here is CACSGQGYNEQFF. CDR3 bases: TGTGCCTGTTCAGGACAGGGCTACAATGAGCAGTTCTTC. Complete variable domain (other parts from reference TRBV30 and TRBJ2-1): SQTIHQWPATLVQPVGSPLSLECTVEGTSNPNLYWYRQAAGRGLQLLFYSVGIGQISSEVPQNLSASRPQDRQFILSSKKLLLSDSGFYLCACSGQGYNEQFFGPGTRLTVL.

This clonotype has more than one count but fewer than ten. The V gene is TRBV30, the J gene TRBJ1-5; 11 bases map to TRBD1. V shed 4 bases, J shed 3 bases, and the junction held 14 bases outside the gene matches. This CDR3 has 18 amino acids. The germline V gene has CDR1 GTSNPN and CDR2 SVGIG (reference sequence). CDR3 DNA sequence: TGTGCCTGGACGCCGGGAGGGACAGGGGGGTTTTCCAATCAGCCCCAGCATTTT. This codes for CAWTPGGTGGFSNQPQHF. Full variable domain (remainder filled in from reference TRBV30 and TRBJ1-5): SQTIHQWPATLVQPVGSPLSLECTVEGTSNPNLYWYRQAAGRGLQLLFYSVGIGQISSEVPQNLSASRPQDRQFILSSKKLLLSDSGFYLCAWTPGGTGGFSNQPQHFGDGTRLSIL.

This clonotype was counted ten times or more. The V call is TRBV27, the J call TRBJ2-7, with TRBD1 identical over 9 bases. The V gene end was trimmed by 6 bases and the J gene end by 2 bases; junction bases not matched to a gene: 5. The V gene's germline CDR1 is MNHEY and CDR2 SMNVEV (reference sequence). The length of the CDR3 is 14 residues. CDR3 sequence: CASSRQGGTYEQYF. CDR3 nucleotide sequence: TGTGCCAGCAGCCGACAGGGGGGGACCTACGAGCAGTACTTC.

At least ten counts were recorded for this clonotype. The V gene is TRBV28, the J gene TRBJ2-1; 14 bases fit TRBD2. The CDR3 contains 18 residues. The V gene's germline CDR1 is MDHEN and CDR2 SYDVKM. With V trimmed by 6 bases and J by 8 bases, 15 bases remained unmatched. The CDR3 bases are TGTGCCAGCAGCTTTGTAGGGACTAGCGGGAGTAAGACTCATGAGCAGTTCTTC. As protein: CASSFVGTSGSKTHEQFF.

This clonotype was detected ten times or more. The chain has TRBV30 and TRBJ1-6; D gene unclear. V lost 2 bases and J lost 6, with 20 bases in between. The CDR3 consists of 17 residues. Germline-derived CDR1 and CDR2 are GTSNPN and SVGIG (reference sequence). In DNA form, the CDR3 reads TGTGCCTGGAGTCGGGAAAAGAGGACCTCGGGTAATTCACCCCTCCACTTT. Its translation is CAWSREKRTSGNSPLHF.